This T cell receptor beta chain came from a study of blood T cell repertoires in COVID-19. Study context: COVID-19 samples collected from the United States, Italy and Spain covered acute and convalescent phases.

Looked up from germline, CDR1 is SGHVS and CDR2 is FQNEAQ. V was pared by 5 bases and J by 9 bases, with 6 bases of the junction left unmatched. This CDR3 is 13 amino acids long. This table comes from immunoSEQ multiplex PCR, and its TCRdb copy is limited to in-frame clones, with some not included. This table holds about 140,000 clones, 88% found once. The sequencing sample was made of peripheral blood. The chain joins TRBV7-8 to TRBJ2-5; 10 bases match TRBD1. The TCR originated in a woman aged 55 to 70 with acute or convalescent COVID-19. The CDR3, as DNA: TGTGCCAGCAGCCTGGGACAGGGGAGGGCCCAGTACTTC. It codes for CASSLGQGRAQYF.